This entry is about one T cell receptor beta chain. Germline assignment: CDR1 SGHDT and CDR2 YYEEEE. The CDR3 spans 15 residues. V lost 2 bases and J 4 bases, leaving 15 bases between the germline ends. These data belong to a study of blood T cell repertoires in COVID-19. As for the study in general: The analysed material was cDNA or gDNA that came from T cells, B-cell-depleted T cells, or PBMCs.

Assay used: immunoSEQ multiplex PCR; TCRdb lists only in-frame clones, some missing. The sample contains more than 45,000 clones, around 78% of which appear only once. This clonotype was obtained from a human donor in a cohort sampled during active COVID-19. The material sequenced was peripheral blood. The chain joins TRBV5-6 to TRBJ1-1; D is possibly TRBD1 (5 bases). The CDR3, as DNA: TGTGCCAGCAGCTTTCGAGGATCCGGGGGCACTGAAGCTTTCTTT. Translating gives CASSFRGSGGTEAFF.